Shown below are 30 T cell receptor beta chains from a single sample sequenced in a study of preoperative IRX-2 immunotherapy in early breast cancer. Sample treatment: preoperative locoregional IRX-2 cytokine immunotherapy. The repertoire was sequenced with immunoSEQ multiplex PCR; TCRdb's copy has only in-frame clones and lacks some. The top ten hold approximately 1.3% of the sample, which has about 26,000 clones, 75% to 85% seen once. Source: lymph node tissue, taken after IRX-2 immunotherapy. These receptors were collected from a human donor with breast cancer.

The chain joins TRBV19 to TRBJ1-4; TRBD1 matches 7 bases. Looked up from germline, CDR1 is LNHDA and CDR2 is SQIVND (reference sequence). This CDR3 has 13 residues. Unmatched junction bases numbered 1, after V lost 5 bases and J lost 4 bases. In DNA, the CDR3 is TGTGCCAGTAGTCGACAGGGTAATGAAAAACTGTTTTTT. This translates into CASSRQGNEKLFF.

The chain recombines TRBV5-1 with TRBJ2-1; D perhaps matches TRBD1 (6 bases). The CDR3 contains 14 residues. Germline assignment: CDR1 SGHRS and CDR2 YFSETQ. Trimming took 6 bases from V and 6 from J, leaving 16 bases between them. The CDR3 protein is CASTSRTASNEQFF. The DNA of the CDR3 is TGCGCCAGCACTTCCCGGACAGCGTCCAATGAGCAGTTCTTC.

The gene calls are TRBV5-1 and TRBJ1-4; the D is unclear. The CDR3 length is 16 residues. Germline V gene data show CDR1 as SGHRS and CDR2 as YFSETQ. V was trimmed by 0 bases and J by 2 bases, leaving 11 bases between them. The CDR3 sequence is CASSLVPGTTNEKLFF. CDR3 DNA sequence: TGCGCCAGCAGCTTGGTCCCGGGCACGACTAATGAAAAACTGTTTTTT.

The chain recombines TRBV28 with TRBJ1-1, with a possible D match to TRBD1 (5 bases). Germline CDR1 and CDR2: MDHEN and SYDVKM. CDR3 size: 14 residues. V was pared by 5 bases and J by 0 bases, with 10 bases between. In DNA form, the CDR3 reads TGTGCCAGCAGTCTGACAGCCATGAACACTGAAGCTTTCTTT. Protein product: CASSLTAMNTEAFF. Based on the CDR3 plus reference TRBV28 and TRBJ1-1, the full variable domain is DVKVTQSSRYLVKRTGEKVFLECVQDMDHENMFWYRQDPGLGLRLIYFSYDVKMKEKGDIPEGYSVSREKKERFSLILESASTNQTSMYLCASSLTAMNTEAFFGQGTRLTVV.

This rearrangement joins TRBV18 to TRBJ2-7; 8 bases fit TRBD1. CDR1 KGHSH and CDR2 LQKENI come from the germline V gene. This CDR3 contains 13 residues. Losses at the gene ends were 3 bases for V and 7 bases for J; bases not matched to a gene: 5. CDR3 protein: CASSPTGGGEQYF. For the CDR3, the DNA is TGTGCCAGCTCACCCACAGGGGGAGGTGAGCAGTACTTC. The whole variable domain, filled in from reference TRBV18 and TRBJ2-7, reads NAGVMQNPRHLVRRRGQEARLRCSPMKGHSHVYWYRQLPEEGLKFMVYLQKENIIDESGMPKERFSAEFPKEGPSILRIQQVVRGDSAAYFCASSPTGGGEQYFGPGTRLTVT.

This CDR3 is CASSSQTVTTEAFF. The CDR3 nucleotides read TGTGCCAGTAGTTCCCAAACAGTAACCACTGAAGCTTTCTTT. The V call is TRBV19, the J call TRBJ1-1; D uncertain. The V gene lost 5 bases and the J gene lost 4 bases, with 14 bases spanning the gap. CDR1 and CDR2 (germline): LNHDA, SQIVND (reference sequence). CDR3 length: 14 amino acids.

The V and J genes are TRBV1 and TRBJ2-2; whether TRBD1, the table's D call, matches the DNA was not checked. TRBV1 is shown as a pseudogene. The CDR3 has 15 amino acids. The CDR3 nucleotides are TGCGCCAGCAGCCCAGGACAGAGGAGGACCGGGGAGCTGTTTTTT. This codes for CASSPGQRRTGELFF.

This clone was detected a few times. This chain joins TRBV6-8 and TRBJ2-7; D possibly uses TRBD1 or TRBD2 (5 bases each). The CDR3 is made up of 14 amino acids. Germline V lookup: CDR1 MNHGY, CDR2 SAAAGT. V lost 6 bases to trimming and J lost 6 bases, with 18 bases between them. The CDR3 loop reads CASRRPGPTAEQYF. The CDR3 nucleotides read TGTGCCAGCAGGAGGCCGGGACCCACGGCCGAGCAGTACTTC.

The genes are TRBV10-3 and TRBJ1-4, with D unclear. The CDR3 extends over 15 amino acids. CDR1 and CDR2 from the germline V gene are ENHRY and SYGVKD. The V end lost 0 bases, the J end lost 3 bases, and 8 bases lay between the germline ends. The CDR3 is CAISESYVPNEKLFF. The DNA of the CDR3 is TGTGCCATCAGTGAGTCGTATGTACCTAATGAAAAACTGTTTTTT.

The chain has TRBV6-8 and TRBJ1-1; D gene uncertain. The V end was cut by 0 bases, the J end by 7 bases, with 15 bases between. The germline V gene encodes CDR1 MNHGY and CDR2 SAAAGT. This CDR3 region has 15 residues. The CDR3 DNA reads TGTGCCAGCAGTTACTCGATCTCCCGGCCAGTTGAAGCTTTCTTT. As protein: CASSYSISRPVEAFF.

This rearrangement joins TRBV18 to TRBJ1-1; the match to TRBD1 covers 8 bases. Germline V gene data show CDR1 as KGHSH and CDR2 as LQKENI. The V and J ends lost 3 bases and 0 bases, in that order; junction bases with no gene match: 6. This CDR3 contains 16 residues. The CDR3 sequence: CASSPPNRGMNTEAFF. The CDR3 coding sequence is TGTGCCAGCTCACCTCCGAACAGGGGGATGAACACTGAAGCTTTCTTT.

V gene TRBV28 combines with J gene TRBJ2-1; 8 nucleotides agree with TRBD2. Germline assignment: CDR1 MDHEN and CDR2 SYDVKM. The length of the CDR3 is 15 residues. The junction had 11 bases not matched to a gene; V was cut back by 6 bases and J by 7 bases. CDR3 region: CASRPQRGPGNEQFF. The CDR3 nucleotides are TGTGCCAGCAGACCTCAGCGGGGGCCAGGGAATGAGCAGTTCTTC.

The J gene is TRBJ1-2, the V gene TRBV6-8, with D uncertain. The CDR3 runs 13 residues. CDR1 MNHGY and CDR2 SAAAGT come from the germline V gene. V dropped 5 bases and J dropped 5 bases, with 12 bases sitting between them. The CDR3 nucleotides are TGTGCCAGCAGTGGTGTCAGTAATTATGGCTACACCTTC. It translates to CASSGVSNYGYTF.

The CDR3 DNA is TGTGCCAGCTCGGGACAGGTTCAAGAGACCCAGTACTTC. Translation gives CASSGQVQETQYF. The V and J genes are TRBV18 and TRBJ2-5; 8 positions agree with TRBD1. The CDR3 loop spans 13 amino acids. V lost 6 bases to trimming and J lost 2 bases; unmatched junction nucleotides: 2. Germline CDR1 reads KGHSH; CDR2 reads LQKENI.

J is TRBJ1-1 and V is TRBV15, with D possibly TRBD1 on 5 matching bases. The germline V gene encodes CDR1 LNHNV and CDR2 YYDKDF (reference sequence). The V end lost 4 bases, the J end lost 1 base, and 10 bases lay between the germline ends. CDR3 length equals 14 residues. CDR3 sequence reads: CATSKIGENTEAFF. The CDR3, as DNA: TGTGCCACCAGCAAGATAGGGGAGAACACTGAAGCTTTCTTT.

The rearrangement uses TRBV6-7 and TRBJ2-7; the D is unclear. TRBV6-7 belongs to the ORF category, with a function that is uncertain. This CDR3 contains 13 residues. Trimming took off 6 bases at V and 1 base at J, with 10 bases between the two ends. The CDR3 reads CASSGDWSYEQYV. In nucleotides, the CDR3 is TGTGCCAGCAGCGGAGACTGGTCCTACGAGCAGTACGTC.

The V call is TRBV11-3, the J call TRBJ1-1, with D tentatively TRBD1 (6 bases). CDR1 SGHNT and CDR2 YENEEA come from the germline V gene. The CDR3 has 16 residues. The V and J ends lost 2 bases and 0 bases respectively, with 13 bases between them. The CDR3 loop is CASSLSGAGMNTEAFF. CDR3 coding DNA: TGTGCCAGCAGCTTATCAGGGGCAGGGATGAACACTGAAGCTTTCTTT.

This chain joins TRBV28 and TRBJ1-6; possible D gene TRBD1, 5 bases. Germline CDR1 MDHEN, CDR2 SYDVKM. The CDR3 contains 14 residues. V was clipped by 3 bases and J by 6 bases, with 9 bases between them. CDR3: CASSFLRANSPLHF. As DNA, the CDR3 is TGTGCCAGCAGTTTTCTCAGGGCTAATTCACCCCTCCACTTT.

The V gene is TRBV18, the J gene TRBJ1-4; D remains unclear. CDR1 is KGHSH, CDR2 LQKENI, per germline. This CDR3 is built from 15 residues. Trimming took 0 bases from V and 7 from J, leaving 12 bases between them. The chain's CDR3 is CASSPPEGFGEKLFF. CDR3 sequence (DNA): TGTGCCAGCTCACCACCGGAGGGCTTCGGTGAAAAACTGTTTTTT.

The chain employs TRBV6-8 and TRBJ1-5, with 7 bases that match TRBD1. CDR1 and CDR2 (germline): MNHGY, SAAAGT. V lost 4 bases, J lost 5 bases, and 11 bases stayed unmatched. The CDR3 sequence is 16 residues long. The CDR3 protein is CASSLEGADRYQPQHF. The CDR3, as DNA: TGTGCCAGCAGTTTAGAGGGGGCGGACAGGTATCAGCCCCAGCATTTT.

The chain joins TRBV18 to TRBJ1-2; possibly TRBD1 for D (6 bases). V was clipped by 1 base and J by 4 bases, with 10 bases between them. CDR1 and CDR2 (germline): KGHSH, LQKENI. This CDR3 contains 14 residues. CDR3 region: CASSPQDSIYGYTF. In DNA, the CDR3 is TGTGCCAGCTCACCACAGGACAGTATCTATGGCTACACCTTC.

This chain uses TRBV19 with TRBJ1-1, with D possibly being TRBD1 (5 bases). Per germline, CDR1 LNHDA and CDR2 SQIVND (reference sequence). The CDR3 runs 13 residues. Trimming pared 0 bases from V and 8 bases from J, leaving 10 bases between. In DNA form, the CDR3 reads TGTGCCAGTAGTATAGATGAAGGGGAGGAAGCTTTCTTT. Protein product: CASSIDEGEEAFF.

This rearrangement joins TRBV23-1 to TRBJ1-2; TRBD1 aligns across 7 bases. TRBV23-1 is flagged as an ORF with uncertain function. The CDR3 has 15 residues. The ends lost 2 bases at V and 7 bases at J; junction bases unmatched: 10. The chain's CDR3 is CASSQRTGAAGGYTF. CDR3 sequence (DNA): TGCGCCAGCAGTCAACGCACAGGGGCTGCGGGTGGCTACACCTTC.

This clone appeared once. V and J are TRBV6-8 and TRBJ1-1; D is perhaps TRBD1 (5 bases). Trimming took 5 bases from V and 1 from J, leaving 23 bases between them. Germline lookup yields CDR1 MNHGY and CDR2 SAAAGT. The CDR3 length is 18 residues. The CDR3 spells CASSKAGSRLSENTEAFF. In DNA, the CDR3 is TGTGCCAGCAGTAAAGCAGGGAGTAGGTTGAGTGAGAACACTGAAGCTTTCTTT.

V is TRBV11-3 and J is TRBJ2-3; the D is unclear. In germline, CDR1 is SGHNT, CDR2 YENEEA. The CDR3 contains 15 residues. V dropped 5 bases and J dropped 6 bases, with 18 bases sitting between them. The CDR3 sequence: CASSQTRLPTDTQYF. The CDR3, as DNA: TGTGCCAGCAGCCAAACGCGGCTGCCGACTGATACGCAGTATTTT. The full variable domain, with the rest looked up from reference TRBV11-3 and TRBJ2-3, is EAGVVQSPRYKIIEKKQPVAFWCNPISGHNTLYWYLQNLGQGPELLIRYENEEAVDDSQLPKDRFSAERLKGVDSTLKIQPAELGDSAVYLCASSQTRLPTDTQYFGPGTRLTVL.

The rearrangement links TRBV10-2 to TRBJ2-3; D call uncertain. This CDR3 contains 16 residues. CDR1 and CDR2 (germline): WSHSY, SAAADI. The V end lost 4 bases, the J end lost 3 bases, and 17 bases lay between the germline ends. CDR3 region: CASSGRKGFRTDTQYF. CDR3 bases: TGCGCCAGCAGTGGACGTAAAGGATTTAGGACAGATACGCAGTATTTT.

J is TRBJ1-2 and V is TRBV28; 7 nucleotides agree with TRBD1. The CDR3 spans 14 residues. From germline, CDR1 is MDHEN and CDR2 SYDVKM. J was trimmed by 8 bases and V by 4 bases; bases with no gene match: 10. CDR3 DNA sequence: TGTGCCAGCAGTTACCCAGGGGGGAGGTCAGGCTACACCTTC. Protein sequence: CASSYPGGRSGYTF.

This chain joins TRBV18 and TRBJ2-5; D call uncertain. In germline, CDR1 is KGHSH, CDR2 LQKENI. The CDR3 has 12 amino acids. V shed 5 bases and J shed 2 bases, with 6 bases lying between them. The CDR3 spells CASSEVQETQYF. In DNA form, the CDR3 reads TGTGCCAGCTCAGAAGTTCAAGAGACCCAGTACTTC. The variable domain in full, completed from reference TRBV18 and TRBJ2-5, reads NAGVMQNPRHLVRRRGQEARLRCSPMKGHSHVYWYRQLPEEGLKFMVYLQKENIIDESGMPKERFSAEFPKEGPSILRIQQVVRGDSAAYFCASSEVQETQYFGPGTRLLVL.

This chain connects TRBV6-8 to TRBJ2-5; D may be TRBD1 (6 bases). This CDR3 spans 14 amino acids. Germline lookup yields CDR1 MNHGY and CDR2 SAAAGT. Deletions cut 6 bases from V and 2 bases from J, with 13 bases between. This chain's CDR3 is CASRRFRGQETQYF. The CDR3 DNA reads TGTGCCAGCAGGAGATTCAGGGGTCAAGAGACCCAGTACTTC.

This chain joins TRBV5-1 and TRBJ1-4; D is unresolved. This CDR3 contains 14 residues. Trimming removed 2 bases at V and 8 bases at J, with 13 bases between. The germline gives CDR1 SGHRS, CDR2 YFSETQ. CDR3 amino acids: CASSFSGPWEKLFF. DNA of the CDR3: TGCGCCAGCAGCTTCTCAGGCCCCTGGGAAAAACTGTTTTTT.